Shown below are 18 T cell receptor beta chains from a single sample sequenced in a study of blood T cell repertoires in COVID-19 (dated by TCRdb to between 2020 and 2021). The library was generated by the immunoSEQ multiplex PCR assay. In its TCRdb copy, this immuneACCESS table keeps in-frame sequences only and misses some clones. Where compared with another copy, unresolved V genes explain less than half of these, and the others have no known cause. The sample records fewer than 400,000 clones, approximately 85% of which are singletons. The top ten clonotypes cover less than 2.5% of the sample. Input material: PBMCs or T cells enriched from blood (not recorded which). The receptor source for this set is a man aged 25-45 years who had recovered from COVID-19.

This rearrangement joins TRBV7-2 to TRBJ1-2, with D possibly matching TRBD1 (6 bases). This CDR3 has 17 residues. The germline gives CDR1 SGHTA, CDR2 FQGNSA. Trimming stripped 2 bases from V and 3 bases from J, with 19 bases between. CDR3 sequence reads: CASSLWQGKWRDYGYTF. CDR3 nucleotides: TGTGCCAGCAGCTTATGGCAGGGGAAATGGCGGGACTATGGCTACACCTTC. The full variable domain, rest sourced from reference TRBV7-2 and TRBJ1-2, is GAGVSQSPSNKVTEKGKDVELRCDPISGHTALYWYRQSLGQGLEFLIYFQGNSAPDKSGLPSDRFSAERTGGSVSTLTIQRTQQEDSAVYLCASSLWQGKWRDYGYTFGSGTRLTVV.

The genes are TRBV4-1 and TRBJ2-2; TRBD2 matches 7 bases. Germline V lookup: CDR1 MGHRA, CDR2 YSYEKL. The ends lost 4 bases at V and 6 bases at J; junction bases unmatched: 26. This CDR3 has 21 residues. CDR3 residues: CASSRRFSGASAGEAAGELFF. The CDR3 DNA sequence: TGCGCCAGCAGCCGCCGATTTTCCGGGGCATCGGCGGGGGAGGCGGCCGGGGAGCTGTTTTTT.

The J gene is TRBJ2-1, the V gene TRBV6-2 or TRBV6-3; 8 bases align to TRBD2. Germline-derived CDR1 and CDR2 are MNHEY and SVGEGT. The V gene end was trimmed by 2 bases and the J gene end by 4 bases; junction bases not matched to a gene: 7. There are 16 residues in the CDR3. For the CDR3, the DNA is TGTGCCAGCAGTTACGGCGGGACTAGACTATACAATGAGCAGTTCTTC. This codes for CASSYGGTRLYNEQFF.

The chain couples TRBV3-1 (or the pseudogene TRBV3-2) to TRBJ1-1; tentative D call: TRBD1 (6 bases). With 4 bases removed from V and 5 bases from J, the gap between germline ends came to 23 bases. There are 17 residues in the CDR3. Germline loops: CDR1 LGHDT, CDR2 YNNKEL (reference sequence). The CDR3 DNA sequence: TGTGCCAGCAGCCCGCTCAGGGGTAAGGGGACGCGGACTGAAGCTTTCTTT. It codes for CASSPLRGKGTRTEAFF.

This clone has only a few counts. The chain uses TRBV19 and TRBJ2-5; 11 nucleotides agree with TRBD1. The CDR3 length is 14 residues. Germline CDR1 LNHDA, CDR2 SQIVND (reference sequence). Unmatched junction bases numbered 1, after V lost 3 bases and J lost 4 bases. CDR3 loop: CASSMDRGRETQYF. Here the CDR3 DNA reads TGTGCCAGTAGTATGGACAGGGGGCGAGAGACCCAGTACTTC.

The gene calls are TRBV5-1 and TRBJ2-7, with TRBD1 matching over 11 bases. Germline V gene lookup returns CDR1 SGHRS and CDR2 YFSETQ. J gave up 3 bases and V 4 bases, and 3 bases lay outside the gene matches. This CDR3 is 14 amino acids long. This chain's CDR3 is CASSMGQGGYEQYF. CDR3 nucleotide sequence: TGCGCCAGCAGCATGGGACAGGGGGGCTACGAGCAGTACTTC.

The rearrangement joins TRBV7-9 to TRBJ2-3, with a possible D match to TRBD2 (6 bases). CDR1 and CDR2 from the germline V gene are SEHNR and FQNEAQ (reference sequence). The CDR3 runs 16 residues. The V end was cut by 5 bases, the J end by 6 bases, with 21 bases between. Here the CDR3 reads CASSLNSLGRWDTQYF. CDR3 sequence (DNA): TGTGCCAGCAGCCTAAACTCTCTGGGGAGGTGGGATACGCAGTATTTT.

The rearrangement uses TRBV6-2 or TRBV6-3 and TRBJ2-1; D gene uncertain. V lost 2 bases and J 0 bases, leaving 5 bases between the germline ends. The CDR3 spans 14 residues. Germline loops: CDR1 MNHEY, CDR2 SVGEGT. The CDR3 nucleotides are TGTGCCAGCAGTTACATCCGCTCCTACAATGAGCAGTTCTTC. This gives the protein CASSYIRSYNEQFF.

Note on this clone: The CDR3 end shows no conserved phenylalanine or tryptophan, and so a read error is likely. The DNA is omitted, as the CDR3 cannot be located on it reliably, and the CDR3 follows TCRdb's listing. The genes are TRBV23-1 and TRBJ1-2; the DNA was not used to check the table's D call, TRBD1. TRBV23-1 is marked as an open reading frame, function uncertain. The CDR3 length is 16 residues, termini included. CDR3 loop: CASSQTGSRDRGPSIP.

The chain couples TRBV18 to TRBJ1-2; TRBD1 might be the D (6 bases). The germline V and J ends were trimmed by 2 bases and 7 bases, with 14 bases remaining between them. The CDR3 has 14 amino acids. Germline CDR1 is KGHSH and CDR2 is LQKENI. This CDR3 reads CASSPNEQGSGYTF. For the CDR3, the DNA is TGTGCCAGCTCACCAAACGAACAGGGCTCTGGCTACACCTTC.

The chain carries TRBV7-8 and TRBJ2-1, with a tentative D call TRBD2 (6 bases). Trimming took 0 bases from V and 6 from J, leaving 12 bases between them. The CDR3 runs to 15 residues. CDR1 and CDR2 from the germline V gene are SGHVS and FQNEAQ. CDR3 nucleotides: TGTGCCAGCAGCTTAGCTTCAGGGAGGTTCAATGAGCAGTTCTTC. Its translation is CASSLASGRFNEQFF. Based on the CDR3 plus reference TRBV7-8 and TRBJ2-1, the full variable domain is GAGVSQSPRYKVAKRGQDVALRCDPISGHVSLFWYQQALGQGPEFLTYFQNEAQLDKSGLPSDRFFAERPEGSVSTLKIQRTQQEDSAVYLCASSLASGRFNEQFFGPGTRLTVL.

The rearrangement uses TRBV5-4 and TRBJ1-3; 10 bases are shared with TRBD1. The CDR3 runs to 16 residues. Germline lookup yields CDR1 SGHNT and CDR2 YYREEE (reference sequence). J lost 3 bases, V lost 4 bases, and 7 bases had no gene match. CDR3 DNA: TGTGCCAGCAGCGCGGGACAGGGGCTCGTTGGAAACACCATATATTTT. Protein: CASSAGQGLVGNTIYF.

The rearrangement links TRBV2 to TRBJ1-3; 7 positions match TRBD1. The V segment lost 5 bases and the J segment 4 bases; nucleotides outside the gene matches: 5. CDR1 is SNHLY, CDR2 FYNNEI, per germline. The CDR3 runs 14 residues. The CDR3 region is CASSPRQGGNTIYF. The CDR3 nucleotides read TGTGCCAGCAGTCCTCGACAGGGAGGAAACACCATATATTTT.

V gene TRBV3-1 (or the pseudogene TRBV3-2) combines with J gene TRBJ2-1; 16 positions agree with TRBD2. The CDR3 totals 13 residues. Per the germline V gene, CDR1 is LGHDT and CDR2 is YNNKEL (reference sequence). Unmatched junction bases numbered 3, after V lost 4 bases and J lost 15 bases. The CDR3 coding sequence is TGTGCCAGCAGCCCGGGACTAGCGGGGGGGCCGTTCTTC. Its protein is CASSPGLAGGPFF.

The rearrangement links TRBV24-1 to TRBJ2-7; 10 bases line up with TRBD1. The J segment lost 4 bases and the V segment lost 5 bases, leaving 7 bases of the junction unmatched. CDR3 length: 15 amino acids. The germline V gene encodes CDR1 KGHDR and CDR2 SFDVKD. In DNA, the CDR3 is TGTGCCACCAGTGCTGGGACAGGGGCCCTTTACGAGCAGTACTTC. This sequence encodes CATSAGTGALYEQYF.

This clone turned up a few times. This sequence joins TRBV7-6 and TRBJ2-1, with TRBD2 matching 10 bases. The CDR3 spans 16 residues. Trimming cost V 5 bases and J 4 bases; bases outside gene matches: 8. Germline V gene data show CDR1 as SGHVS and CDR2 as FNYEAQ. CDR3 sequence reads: CASSALSGGAYNEQFF. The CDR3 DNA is TGTGCCAGCAGCGCCCTAAGCGGGGGGGCGTACAATGAGCAGTTCTTC. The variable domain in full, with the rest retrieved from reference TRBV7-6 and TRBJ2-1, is GAGVSQSPRYKVTKRGQDVALRCDPISGHVSLYWYRQALGQGPEFLTYFNYEAQQDKSGLPNDRFSAERPEGSISTLTIQRTEQRDSAMYRCASSALSGGAYNEQFFGPGTRLTVL.

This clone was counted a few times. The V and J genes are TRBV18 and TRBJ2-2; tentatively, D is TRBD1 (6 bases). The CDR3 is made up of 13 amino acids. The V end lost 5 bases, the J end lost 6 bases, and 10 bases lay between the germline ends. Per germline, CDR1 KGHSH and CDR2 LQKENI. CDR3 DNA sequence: TGTGCCAGCTCATCACAGGGAGCCGGGGAGCTGTTTTTT. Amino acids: CASSSQGAGELFF.

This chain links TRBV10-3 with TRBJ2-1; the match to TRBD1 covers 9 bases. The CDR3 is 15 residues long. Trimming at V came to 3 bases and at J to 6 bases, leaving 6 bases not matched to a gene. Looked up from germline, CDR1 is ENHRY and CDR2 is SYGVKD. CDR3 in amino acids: CAISDRGQGGNEQFF. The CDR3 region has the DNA TGTGCCATCAGTGACCGGGGACAGGGAGGCAATGAGCAGTTCTTC.